Described below is a single T cell receptor beta chain sequence and its context. The antigen is undetermined. The data originate from a study of shared clonotypes between healthy human individuals. Across the study: CD8 memory received one plate per donor, CD8 naive two, CD4 memory three and CD4 naive three.

Assay runs were performed at deep level. Profiling relied on immunoSEQ multiplex PCR, and the TCRdb table lists in-frame clones only, not all of them. The sample shows some 2,100,000 clones, approximately 96% of them seen only once. The V and J ends lost 1 base and 2 bases respectively, with 9 bases between them. CDR3 length: 16 amino acids. Per germline, CDR1 KGHSH and CDR2 LQKENI. Findings and caveats of the study: In this cohort, only blood was sampled, and tissue repertoires likely differ.

The source is a man younger than 30 in good health. The sample taken for sequencing was naive CD4+ T cells sorted from blood. Indicated subset: CD45RA+ positively selected. The chain uses TRBV18 and TRBJ2-6; no firm D call. The CDR3 DNA is TGTGCCAGCTCACCACTCGAGGCTGCTGGGGCCAACGTCCTGACTTTC. This codes for CASSPLEAAGANVLTF.